This T cell receptor (beta chain) was sequenced for a study of T cell responses to AZD1222 COVID-19 vaccine. Whole-study context: It was second doses at about 4 or about 12 weeks that were pooled.

Germline assignment: CDR1 MGHRA and CDR2 YSYEKL. The CDR3 sequence is 21 residues long. The V and J ends lost 1 base and 0 bases respectively, with 25 bases between them. Profiled with immunoSEQ multiplex PCR; TCRdb holds only in-frame clones, not every one. Of over 150,000 clones listed, 90% were seen once; the top ten hold less than 1.6%. Note on this clone: Its antigen is currently unknown.

Whole-study results and caveats: Clonal diversity may have been underestimated in mostly white British donors. Increased Spike-specific TCR breadth and depth were observed after two AZD1222 doses.

The sample in question was peripheral blood, obtained on day 0 of AZD1222 vaccination. This TCR came from an adult in good health. V usage is TRBV4-1 and J usage is TRBJ2-1; D tentatively fits TRBD1 or TRBD2 (5 bases each). Here the CDR3 DNA reads TGCGCCAGCAGCCAAGTGAAGGGGTCGGGGCGGCACCTTCCCTCCTACAATGAGCAGTTCTTC. Translated, it gives CASSQVKGSGRHLPSYNEQFF.